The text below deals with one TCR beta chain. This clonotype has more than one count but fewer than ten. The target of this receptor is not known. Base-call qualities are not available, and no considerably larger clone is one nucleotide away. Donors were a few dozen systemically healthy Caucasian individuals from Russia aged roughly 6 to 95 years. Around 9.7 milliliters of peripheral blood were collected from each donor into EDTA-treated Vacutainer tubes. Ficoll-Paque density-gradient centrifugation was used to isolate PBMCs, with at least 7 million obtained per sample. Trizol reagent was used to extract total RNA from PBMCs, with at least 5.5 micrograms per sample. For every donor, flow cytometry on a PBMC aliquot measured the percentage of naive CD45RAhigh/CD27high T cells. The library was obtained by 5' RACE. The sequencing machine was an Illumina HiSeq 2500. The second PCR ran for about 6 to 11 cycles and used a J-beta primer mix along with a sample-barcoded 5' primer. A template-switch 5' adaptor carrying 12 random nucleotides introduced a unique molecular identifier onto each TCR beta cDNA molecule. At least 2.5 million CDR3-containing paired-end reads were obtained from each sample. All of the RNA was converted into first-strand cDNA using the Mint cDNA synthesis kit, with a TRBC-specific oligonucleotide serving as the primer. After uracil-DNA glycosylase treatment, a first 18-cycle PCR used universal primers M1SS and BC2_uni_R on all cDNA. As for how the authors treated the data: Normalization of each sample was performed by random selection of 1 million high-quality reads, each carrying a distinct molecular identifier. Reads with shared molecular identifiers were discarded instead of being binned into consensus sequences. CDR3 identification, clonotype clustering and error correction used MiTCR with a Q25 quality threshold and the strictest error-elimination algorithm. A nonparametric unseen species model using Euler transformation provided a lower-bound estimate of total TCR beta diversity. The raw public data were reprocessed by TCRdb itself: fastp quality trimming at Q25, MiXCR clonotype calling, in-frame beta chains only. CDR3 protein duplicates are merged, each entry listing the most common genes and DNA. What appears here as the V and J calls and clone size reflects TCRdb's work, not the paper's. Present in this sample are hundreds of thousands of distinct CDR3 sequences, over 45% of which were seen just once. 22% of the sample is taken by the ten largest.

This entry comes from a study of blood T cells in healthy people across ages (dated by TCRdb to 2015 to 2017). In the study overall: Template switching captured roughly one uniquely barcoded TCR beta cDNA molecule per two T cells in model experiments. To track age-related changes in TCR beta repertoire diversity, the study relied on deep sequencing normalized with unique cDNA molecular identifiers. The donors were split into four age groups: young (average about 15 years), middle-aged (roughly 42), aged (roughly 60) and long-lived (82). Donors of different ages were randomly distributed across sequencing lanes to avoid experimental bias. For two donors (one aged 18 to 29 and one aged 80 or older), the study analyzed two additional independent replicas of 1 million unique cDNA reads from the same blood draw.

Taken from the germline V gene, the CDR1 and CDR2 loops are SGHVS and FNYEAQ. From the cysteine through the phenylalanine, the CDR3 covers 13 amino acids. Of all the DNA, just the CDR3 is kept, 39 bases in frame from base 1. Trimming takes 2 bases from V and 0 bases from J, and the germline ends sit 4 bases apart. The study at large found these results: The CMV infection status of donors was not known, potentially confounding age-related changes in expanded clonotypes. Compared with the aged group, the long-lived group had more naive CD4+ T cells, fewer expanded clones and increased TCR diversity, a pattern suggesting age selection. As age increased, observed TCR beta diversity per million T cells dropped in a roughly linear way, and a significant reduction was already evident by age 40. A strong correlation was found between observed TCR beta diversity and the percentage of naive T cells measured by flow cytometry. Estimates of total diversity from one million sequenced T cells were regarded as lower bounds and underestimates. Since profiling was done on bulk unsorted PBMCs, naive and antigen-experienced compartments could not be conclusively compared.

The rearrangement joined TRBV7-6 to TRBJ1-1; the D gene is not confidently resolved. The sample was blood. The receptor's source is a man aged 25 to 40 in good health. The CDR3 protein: CASSLQVNTEAFF. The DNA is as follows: TGTGCCAGCAGCTTACAGGTGAACACTGAAGCTTTCTTT.